This T cell receptor (beta chain) was profiled in a study of Graves' ophthalmopathy and Graves' hyperthyroidism. Germline V lookup: CDR1 WSHSY, CDR2 SAAADI. The CDR3 runs to 12 residues. Losses at the gene ends were 10 bases for V and 3 bases for J; bases not matched to a gene: 5. This clonotype was observed a handful of times. Amplified material comprised TCR beta CDR3 regions derived from RNA transcripts. RT-PCR with HTBI primers came first, then second-round multiplex PCR. TCRdb passed the multiplex PCR reads through MiXCR, listing each CDR3 protein once. The table includes about 550,000 distinct CDR3 sequences, under 45% detected once. Exclusion criteria comprised other autoimmune diseases, uncontrolled infections, pregnancy or lactation in patients.

The chain couples TRBV10-2 to TRBJ2-7, with 8 bases identical to TRBD2. The sequence was collected from an adult man with Graves' hyperthyroidism. Input material: peripheral blood or thyroid tissue (not recorded which). CDR3 residues: CATSAGGYEQYF. In nucleotides, the CDR3 is TGCGCCACCTCCGCGGGAGGCTACGAGCAGTACTTC.